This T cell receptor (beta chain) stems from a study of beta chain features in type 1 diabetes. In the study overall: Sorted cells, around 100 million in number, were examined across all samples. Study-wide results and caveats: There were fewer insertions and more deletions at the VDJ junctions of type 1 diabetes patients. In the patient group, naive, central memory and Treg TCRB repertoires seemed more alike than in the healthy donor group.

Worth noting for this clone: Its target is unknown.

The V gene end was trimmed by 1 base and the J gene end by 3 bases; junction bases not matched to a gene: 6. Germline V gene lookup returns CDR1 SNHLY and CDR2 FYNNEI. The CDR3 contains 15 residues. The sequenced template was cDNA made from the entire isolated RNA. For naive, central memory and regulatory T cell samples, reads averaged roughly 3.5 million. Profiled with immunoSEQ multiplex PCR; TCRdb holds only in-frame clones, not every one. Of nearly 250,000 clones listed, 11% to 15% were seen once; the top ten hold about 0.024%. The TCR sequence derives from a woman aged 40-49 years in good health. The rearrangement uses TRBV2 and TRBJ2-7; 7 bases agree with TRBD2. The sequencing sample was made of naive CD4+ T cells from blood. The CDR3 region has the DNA TGTGCCAGCAGTGAAGGTGGCGGGGGACTCTACGAGCAGTACTTC. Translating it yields CASSEGGGGLYEQYF.